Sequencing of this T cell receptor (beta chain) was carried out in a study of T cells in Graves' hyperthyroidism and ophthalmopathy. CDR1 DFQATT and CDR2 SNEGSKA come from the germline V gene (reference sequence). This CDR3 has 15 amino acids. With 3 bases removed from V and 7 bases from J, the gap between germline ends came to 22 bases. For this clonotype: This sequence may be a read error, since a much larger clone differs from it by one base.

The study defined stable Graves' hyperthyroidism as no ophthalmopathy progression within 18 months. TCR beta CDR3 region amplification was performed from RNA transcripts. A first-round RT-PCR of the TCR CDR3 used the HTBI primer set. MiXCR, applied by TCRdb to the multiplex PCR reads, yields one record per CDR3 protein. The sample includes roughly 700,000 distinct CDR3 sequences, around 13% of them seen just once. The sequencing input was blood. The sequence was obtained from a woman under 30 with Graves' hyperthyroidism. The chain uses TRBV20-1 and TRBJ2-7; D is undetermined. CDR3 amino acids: CSASFIPIGDNEQYF. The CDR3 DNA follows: TGCAGTGCTAGTTTTATACCGATTGGCGACAATGAGCAGTACTTC.